This T cell receptor (beta chain) was profiled in a study of blood T cell repertoires in COVID-19. Study-wide background: Acute and convalescent COVID-19 samples came from the United States, Italy and Spain. From T cells, B-cell-depleted T cells, or PBMCs came the material, which was cDNA or gDNA.

Germline-derived CDR1 and CDR2 are MNHEY and SVGAGI. The CDR3 sequence is 14 residues long. V was trimmed by 6 bases and J by 0 bases, leaving 9 bases between them. In the original analysis: Researchers report that nucleated cell counts were estimated from reference gene primer amplification. The repertoire was sequenced with immunoSEQ multiplex PCR; TCRdb's copy has only in-frame clones and lacks some. V and J calls and clone size follow that table, whereas D and trimming were derived from the DNA. The profile shows approximately 300,000 clones, around four fifths of them singletons. This clonotype originated in a woman aged 50 to 65 with active or convalescent COVID-19. The chain joins TRBV6-5 to TRBJ1-5; D remains ambiguous. Sequencing was done on a sample of peripheral blood. The CDR3 nucleotides read TGTGCCAGCAGGGGCGCTTATAGCAATCAGCCCCAGCATTTT. Its protein is CASRGAYSNQPQHF.